A selection of T cell receptor beta chains follows, all from one sample in a study of identical twins. Each CDR3 protein is one row after TCRdb ran MiXCR on the 5' RACE reads. This sample has more than 1.5 million distinct CDR3 sequences; roughly 35% occur once, and the top ten carry about 0.25%. The sample comprised cord blood. The receptor set was obtained from a newborn girl in good health. CDR3s include the opening cysteine and the closing phenylalanine or tryptophan. D genes are given only for firm matches. The size of a clone is reported for some rows only, either as once, few or many, or as a class for expanded clones.

J: TRBJ2-7; D: NA; V: TRBV29-1; size: NA; DNA: TGCAGCACTATTACCAGGTCAGAGCAGGACTTC; CDR3: CSTITRSEQDF
J: TRBJ2-7; D: TRBD1; V: TRBV9; size: many; DNA: TGTGCCAGCTCACCAGGGGGAGTCTACGAGCAGTACTTC; CDR3: CASSPGGVYEQYF
J: TRBJ2-3; D: TRBD2; V: TRBV5-1; size: few; DNA: TGCGCCAGCATCCGGGTGGCTAGCGGCCACACAGATACGCAGTATTTT; CDR3: CASIRVASGHTDTQYF
J: TRBJ2-3; D: TRBD2; V: TRBV28; size: NA; DNA: TGTGCCAGCAGTTTACTCGGGGTAGCGGGAGGTACGCAGTATTTT; CDR3: CASSLLGVAGGTQYF
J: TRBJ2-5; D: TRBD2; V: TRBV10-3; size: NA; DNA: TGTGCCACCAGTGGAACGCTAGCGGGGAAAGAGACCCAGTACTTC; CDR3: CATSGTLAGKETQYF
J: TRBJ2-1; D: TRBD1; V: TRBV2; size: NA; DNA: TGTGCCAGCAGGACGACAGGGGCCTCCTACAATGAGCAGTTCTTC; CDR3: CASRTTGASYNEQFF
J: TRBJ2-1; D: NA; V: TRBV11-1; size: NA; DNA: TGTGCCAGCAGCTTCCGGACCCGGCAGTTCTTC; CDR3: CASSFRTRQFF
J: TRBJ1-1; D: TRBD1; V: TRBV7-8; size: NA; DNA: TGTGCCAGCAGCAATAAGGGGGCAAGGACTGAAGCTTTCTTT; CDR3: CASSNKGARTEAFF
J: TRBJ2-2; D: TRBD1; V: TRBV12-3/TRBV12-4; size: many; DNA: TGTGCCAGCAGTGACAGGGGGAACACCGGGGAGCTGTTTTTT; CDR3: CASSDRGNTGELFF
J: TRBJ2-1; D: TRBD2; V: TRBV6-6; size: few; DNA: TGTGCCAGCCTGGAGGCTAGCGGGGTAGGTGAGCAGTTCTTC; CDR3: CASLEASGVGEQFF
J: TRBJ2-3; D: NA; V: TRBV2; size: once; DNA: TGTGCCAGCATTGACGAAGCCCTTCTTACAACAGATACGCAGTATTTT; CDR3: CASIDEALLTTDTQYF
J: TRBJ2-1; D: NA; V: TRBV11-1; size: few; DNA: TGTGCCAGCAGCCCCCAGTTGAGCTCCTACAATGAGCAGTTCTTC; CDR3: CASSPQLSSYNEQFF
J: TRBJ2-1; D: TRBD2; V: TRBV4-2; size: NA; DNA: TGTGCCAGCAGCCAAGACGGGGGGGGCTGGAATGAGCAGTTCTTC; CDR3: CASSQDGGGWNEQFF
J: TRBJ2-3; D: TRBD1; V: TRBV20-1; size: few; DNA: TGCAGTGCTAGAAAAGGACAGGGGGGCTCAGATACGCAGTATTTT; CDR3: CSARKGQGGSDTQYF
J: TRBJ1-4; D: TRBD1; V: TRBV12-5; size: NA; DNA: TGTGCTAGTGGTTTGGCAAAACTCTTGGTTACGCCGGGACAGCCTGCAACTAATGAAAAACTGTTTTTT; CDR3: CASGLAKLLVTPGQPATNEKLFF
J: TRBJ1-4; D: TRBD1; V: TRBV20-1; size: NA; DNA: TGCAGTGCTGGCGTATCGTCCCGGGACAGGGATCGAAATGAAAAACTGTTTTTT; CDR3: CSAGVSSRDRDRNEKLFF
J: TRBJ2-7; D: NA; V: TRBV20-1; size: NA; DNA: TGCAGTGCCGACGCTACACCGGGACTCGCCTACGAGCAGTACTTC; CDR3: CSADATPGLAYEQYF
J: TRBJ2-6; D: TRBD2; V: TRBV6-1; size: few; DNA: TGTGCCAGCAGCCGACCCCTAGCGGGAGAACCTGGGGCCAACGTCCTGACTTTC; CDR3: CASSRPLAGEPGANVLTF
J: TRBJ2-1; D: TRBD2; V: TRBV12-5; size: NA; DNA: TGTGCTAGTGGACAGGCTAGCGGGAGGAGCTCCTACAATGAGCAGTTCTTC; CDR3: CASGQASGRSSYNEQFF
J: TRBJ1-5; D: NA; V: TRBV20-1; size: NA; DNA: TGCAGTGCCTCGGGGAATGAGGGCAATCAGCCCCAGCATTTT; CDR3: CSASGNEGNQPQHF
J: TRBJ2-3; D: NA; V: TRBV24-1; size: few; DNA: TGTGCCACCAGTGATTTCGGTAGCCCCGGCACAGATACGCAGTATTTT; CDR3: CATSDFGSPGTDTQYF
J: TRBJ1-2; D: TRBD1; V: TRBV12-3/TRBV12-4; size: many; DNA: TGTGCCAGCAGTTCGCCGGGACAGGGGGACTATGGCTACACCTTC; CDR3: CASSSPGQGDYGYTF
J: TRBJ2-3; D: TRBD1; V: TRBV20-1; size: NA; DNA: TGCAGTGCCAACCTCGCAGGGGGCGGTAGCACAGATACGCAGTATTTT; CDR3: CSANLAGGGSTDTQYF
J: TRBJ2-7; D: NA; V: TRBV7-6; size: NA; DNA: TGTGCCAGCAGCGCTAACAACGACGGAATTACCAATGAGCAGTACTTC; CDR3: CASSANNDGITNEQYF
J: TRBJ2-7; D: NA; V: TRBV20-1; size: few; DNA: TGCAGTGCTAGAGATAGGATAGCGTCGGACGAGCAGTACTTC; CDR3: CSARDRIASDEQYF
J: TRBJ1-1; D: NA; V: TRBV4-1; size: NA; DNA: TGCGCCAGCAGCCAAGTAGGCACCCAGAACACTGAAGCTTTCTTT; CDR3: CASSQVGTQNTEAFF
J: TRBJ2-1; D: TRBD1; V: TRBV18; size: NA; DNA: TGTGCCAGCTCACCCGGGACAGGGGCCAATGAGCAGTTCTTC; CDR3: CASSPGTGANEQFF
J: TRBJ2-1; D: NA; V: TRBV20-1; size: NA; DNA: TGCAGTGCTGGGCTTCGCGACCTCGAGTTCTTC; CDR3: CSAGLRDLEFF